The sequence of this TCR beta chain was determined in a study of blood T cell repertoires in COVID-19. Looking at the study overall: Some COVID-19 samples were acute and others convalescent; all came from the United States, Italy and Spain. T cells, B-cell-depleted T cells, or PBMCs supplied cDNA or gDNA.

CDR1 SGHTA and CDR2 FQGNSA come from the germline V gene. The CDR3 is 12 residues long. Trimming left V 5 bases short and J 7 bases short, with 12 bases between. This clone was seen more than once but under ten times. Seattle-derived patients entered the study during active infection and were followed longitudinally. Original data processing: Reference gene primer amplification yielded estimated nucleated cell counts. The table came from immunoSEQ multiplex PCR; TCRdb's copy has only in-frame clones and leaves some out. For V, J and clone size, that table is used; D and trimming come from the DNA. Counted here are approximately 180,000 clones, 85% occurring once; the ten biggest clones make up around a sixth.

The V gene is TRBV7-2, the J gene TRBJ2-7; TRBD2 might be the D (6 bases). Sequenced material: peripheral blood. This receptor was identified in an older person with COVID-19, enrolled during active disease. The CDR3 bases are TGTGCCAGCAGCGGCGGGACTCGGGAGCAGTACTTC. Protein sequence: CASSGGTREQYF. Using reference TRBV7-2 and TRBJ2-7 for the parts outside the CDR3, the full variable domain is GAGVSQSPSNKVTEKGKDVELRCDPISGHTALYWYRQSLGQGLEFLIYFQGNSAPDKSGLPSDRFSAERTGGSVSTLTIQRTQQEDSAVYLCASSGGTREQYFGPGTRLTVT.